This paragraph covers one T cell receptor (beta chain) sequence. 13 Jbeta primers and 60 Vbeta primers were used for the PCR. Generated by immunoSEQ multiplex PCR, the TCRdb table keeps only in-frame clones and is missing some. The sample yields 90,000 to 100,000 clones, around 77% seen once. This record belongs to a study of cytomegalovirus exposure and HLA in healthy donors. The CDR3 spans 15 residues. J was trimmed by 4 bases and V by 6 bases; bases with no gene match: 8. Germline V lookup: CDR1 MDHEN, CDR2 SYDVKM. This chain uses TRBV28 with TRBJ2-7; 11 positions match TRBD2. Source material: PBMCs. The source is a female donor in good health and CMV-seronegative. Here the CDR3 DNA reads TGTGCCAGCAGGATTAGCGGGAGGGCCGCATACGAGCAGTACTTC. Protein sequence: CASRISGRAAYEQYF.